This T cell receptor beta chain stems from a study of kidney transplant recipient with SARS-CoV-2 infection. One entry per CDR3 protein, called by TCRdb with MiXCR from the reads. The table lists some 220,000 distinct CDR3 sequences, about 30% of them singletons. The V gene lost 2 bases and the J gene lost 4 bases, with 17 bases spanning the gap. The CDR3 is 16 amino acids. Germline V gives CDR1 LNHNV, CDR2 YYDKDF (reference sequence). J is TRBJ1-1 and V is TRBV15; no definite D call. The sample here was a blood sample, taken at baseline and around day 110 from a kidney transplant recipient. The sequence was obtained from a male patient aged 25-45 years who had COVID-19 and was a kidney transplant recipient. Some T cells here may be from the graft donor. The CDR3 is CATSRTYREWGTEAFF. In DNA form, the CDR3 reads TGTGCCACCAGCAGAACCTACAGAGAATGGGGCACTGAAGCTTTCTTT.